Listed below are T cell receptor beta chains from one sample, sequenced in a study of somatic mutations in cytotoxic T cells in rheumatoid arthritis. The repertoire was sequenced with immunoSEQ multiplex PCR; TCRdb's copy has only in-frame clones and lacks some. The sample comprises over 6,500 clones, 60% to 75% of which are singletons, and around 40% rests with the top ten. Sequencing input: CD8+ T cells sorted from blood. These receptor sequences come from a man aged 35-49 years in good health. CDR3s include the opening cysteine and the closing phenylalanine or tryptophan. A D gene is named only where the DNA matches it firmly. Clone size is not always given. Where it is, it says once, few, many or a class for expanded clones.

TRBJ2-7	medium-sized	.	TRBV19	13	CASSATVLYEQYF	TGTGCCAGTAGTGCGACAGTACTCTACGAGCAGTACTTC
TRBJ2-7	once	TRBD2	TRBV2	14	CASTPLAETYEQYF	TGTGCCAGCACCCCGCTAGCGGAAACCTACGAGCAGTACTTC
TRBJ2-1	few	.	TRBV6-1	13	CASSEAEYNEQFF	TGTGCCAGCAGTGAAGCGGAATACAATGAGCAGTTCTTC
TRBJ2-2	.	TRBD2	TRBV7-9	18	CASSSRLAGGRDTGELFF	TGTGCCAGCAGCTCTCGACTAGCGGGGGGGCGGGACACCGGGGAGCTGTTTTTT
TRBJ2-1	.	TRBD2	TRBV28	21	CASSPHLVGTSGGAIYNEQFF	TGTGCCAGCAGTCCCCACCTCGTTGGGACTAGCGGGGGGGCGATATACAATGAGCAGTTCTTC
TRBJ2-5	.	.	TRBV28	14	CASTDWGSGETQYF	TGTGCCAGCACCGATTGGGGATCCGGTGAGACCCAGTACTTC
TRBJ2-5	.	.	TRBV11-2	13	CASSLWTEETQYF	TGTGCCAGCAGCTTATGGACAGAAGAGACCCAGTACTTC
TRBJ2-1	.	.	TRBV7-9	16	CASSSGDTQSYNEQFF	TGTGCCAGCAGCTCCGGGGACACCCAATCCTACAATGAGCAGTTCTTC
TRBJ2-7	.	TRBD1	TRBV7-9	17	CASSLGPWTGSSYEQYF	TGTGCCAGCAGCTTAGGTCCGTGGACAGGGTCCTCCTACGAGCAGTACTTC
TRBJ2-7	medium-sized	TRBD1	TRBV10-1	13	CASNPGTGAEQYF	TGCGCCAGCAACCCCGGGACAGGGGCAGAGCAGTACTTC
TRBJ2-1	few	.	TRBV5-4	14	CASSKEWGADEQFF	TGTGCCAGCAGTAAGGAGTGGGGGGCCGATGAGCAGTTCTTC
TRBJ2-7	.	.	TRBV28	14	CASSLTGLSYEQYF	TGTGCCAGCAGTTTAACGGGACTCTCTTACGAGCAGTACTTC